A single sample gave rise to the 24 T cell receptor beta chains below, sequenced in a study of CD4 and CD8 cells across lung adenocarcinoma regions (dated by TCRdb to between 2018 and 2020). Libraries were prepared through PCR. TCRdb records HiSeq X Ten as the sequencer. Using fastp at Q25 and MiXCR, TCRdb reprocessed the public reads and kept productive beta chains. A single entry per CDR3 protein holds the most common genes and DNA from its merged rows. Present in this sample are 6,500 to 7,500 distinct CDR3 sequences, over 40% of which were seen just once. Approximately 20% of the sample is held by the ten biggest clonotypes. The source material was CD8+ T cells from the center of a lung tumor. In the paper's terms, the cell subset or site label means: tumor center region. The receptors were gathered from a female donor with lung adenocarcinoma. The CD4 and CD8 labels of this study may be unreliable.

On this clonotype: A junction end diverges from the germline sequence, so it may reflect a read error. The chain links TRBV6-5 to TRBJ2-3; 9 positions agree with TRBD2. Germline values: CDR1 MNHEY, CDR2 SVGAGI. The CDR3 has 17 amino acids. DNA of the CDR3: TGTGCCAGCAGTCACGGGGCGGGGCGGGGGGGCACAGACACGCAGTATTTC. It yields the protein CASSHGAGRGGTDTQYF.

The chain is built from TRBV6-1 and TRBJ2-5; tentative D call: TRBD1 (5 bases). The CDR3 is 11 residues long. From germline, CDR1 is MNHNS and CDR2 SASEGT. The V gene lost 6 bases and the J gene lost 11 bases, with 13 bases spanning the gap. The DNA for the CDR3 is TGTGCCAGCAGGGACCAGGGTACTCAGTACTTC. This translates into CASRDQGTQYF.

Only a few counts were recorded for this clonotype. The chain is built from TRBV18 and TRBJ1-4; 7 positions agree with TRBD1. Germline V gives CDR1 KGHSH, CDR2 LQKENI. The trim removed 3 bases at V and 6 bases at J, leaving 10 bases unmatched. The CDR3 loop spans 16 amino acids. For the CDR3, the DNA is TGTGCCAGCTCACCGGCCTCGACAGGGCTATATGAAAAACTGTTTTTT. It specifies CASSPASTGLYEKLFF.

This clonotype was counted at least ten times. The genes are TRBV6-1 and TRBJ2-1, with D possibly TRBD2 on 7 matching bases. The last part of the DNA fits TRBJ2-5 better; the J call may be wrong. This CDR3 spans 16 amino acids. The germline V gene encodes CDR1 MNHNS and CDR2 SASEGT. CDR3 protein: CASRELGGGDGETQYF. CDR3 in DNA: TGTGCCAGCAGAGAGTTAGGGGGGGGCGATGGGGAGACCCAGTACTTC.

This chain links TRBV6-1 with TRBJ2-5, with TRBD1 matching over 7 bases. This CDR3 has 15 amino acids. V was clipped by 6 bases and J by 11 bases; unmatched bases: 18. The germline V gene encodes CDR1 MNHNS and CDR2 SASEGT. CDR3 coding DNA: TGTGCCAGCAGCCTATACCGACAGGGAGCGGATGAGCAGTACTTC. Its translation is CASSLYRQGADEQYF.

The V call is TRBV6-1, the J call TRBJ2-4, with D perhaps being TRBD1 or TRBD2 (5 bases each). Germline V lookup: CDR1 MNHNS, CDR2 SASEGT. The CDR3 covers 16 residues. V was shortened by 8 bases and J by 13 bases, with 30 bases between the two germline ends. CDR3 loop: CASRKTGRRAKNTQYF. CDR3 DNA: TGTGCCAGCCGCAAGACGGGGCGTAGAGCCAAAAACACGCAGTACTTC.

CDR3 bases: TGTGCCAGCACCGGCGGCGGTGGCAAAGATACGCAGTATTTT. This translates into CASTGGGGKDTQYF. The V gene is TRBV7-2, the J gene TRBJ2-1, with D hard to call. The end of the DNA fits TRBJ2-3 better, so the J call may be wrong. The CDR3 spans 14 residues. The germline V gene encodes CDR1 SGHTA and CDR2 FQGNSA.

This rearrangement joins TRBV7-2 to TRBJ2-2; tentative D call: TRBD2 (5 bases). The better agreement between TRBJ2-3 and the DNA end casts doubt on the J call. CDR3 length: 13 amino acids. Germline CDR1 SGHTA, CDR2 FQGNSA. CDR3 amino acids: CASRLVGYGAQYF. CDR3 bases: TGTGCCAGCAGGTTGGTCGGGTACGGGGCGCAGTATTTT.

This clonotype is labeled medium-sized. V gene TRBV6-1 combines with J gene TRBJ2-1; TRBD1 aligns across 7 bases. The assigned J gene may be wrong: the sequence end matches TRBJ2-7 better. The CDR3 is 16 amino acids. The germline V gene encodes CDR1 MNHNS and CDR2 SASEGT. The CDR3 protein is CASSEFTVGGRREQYF. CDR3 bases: TGTGCCAGCAGTGAATTTACGGTAGGGGGCCGCCGCGAGCAGTACTTC.

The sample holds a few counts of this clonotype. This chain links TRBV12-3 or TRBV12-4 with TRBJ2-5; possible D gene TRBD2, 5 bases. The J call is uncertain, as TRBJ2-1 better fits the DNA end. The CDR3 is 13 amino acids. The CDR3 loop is CASSAPEGETQFF. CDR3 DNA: TGTGCCAGTAGTGCACCCGAGGGAGAGACCCAGTTCTTC.

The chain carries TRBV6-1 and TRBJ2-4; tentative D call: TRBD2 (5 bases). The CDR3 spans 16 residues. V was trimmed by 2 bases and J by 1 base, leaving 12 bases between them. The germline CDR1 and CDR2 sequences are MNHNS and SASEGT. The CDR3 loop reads CASSEFAGYAKNIQYF. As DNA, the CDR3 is TGTGCCAGCAGTGAATTTGCGGGCTATGCCAAAAACATTCAGTACTTC.

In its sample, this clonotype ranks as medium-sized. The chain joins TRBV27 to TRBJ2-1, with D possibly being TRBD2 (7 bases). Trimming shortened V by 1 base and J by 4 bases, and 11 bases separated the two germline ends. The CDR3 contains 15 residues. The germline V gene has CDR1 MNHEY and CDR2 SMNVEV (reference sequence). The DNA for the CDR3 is TGTGCCAGCAGTTTATGGGGGGGCCCTTACAATGAGCAGTTCTTC. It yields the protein CASSLWGGPYNEQFF.

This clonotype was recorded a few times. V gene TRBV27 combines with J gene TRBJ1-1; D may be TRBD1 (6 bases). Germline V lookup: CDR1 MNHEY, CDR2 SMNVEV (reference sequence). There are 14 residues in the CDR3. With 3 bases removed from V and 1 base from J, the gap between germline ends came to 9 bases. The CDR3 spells CASSFQGQNTEAFF. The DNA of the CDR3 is TGTGCCAGCAGTTTCCAGGGGCAGAACACTGAAGCTTTCTTT.

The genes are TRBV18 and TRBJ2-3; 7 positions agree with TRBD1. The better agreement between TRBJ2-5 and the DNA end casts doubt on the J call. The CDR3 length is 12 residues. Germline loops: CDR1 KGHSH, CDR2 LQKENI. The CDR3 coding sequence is TGTGCCAGCTCACCGACAGGGGAGACCCAGTACTTC. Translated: CASSPTGETQYF.

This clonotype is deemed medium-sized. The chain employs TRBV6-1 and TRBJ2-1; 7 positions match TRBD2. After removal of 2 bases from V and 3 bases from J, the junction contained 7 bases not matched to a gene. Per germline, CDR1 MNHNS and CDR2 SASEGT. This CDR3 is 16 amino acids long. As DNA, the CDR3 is TGTGCCAGCAGTGAATGGGGGGGGACCCTCTACAATGAGCAGTTCTTC. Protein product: CASSEWGGTLYNEQFF.

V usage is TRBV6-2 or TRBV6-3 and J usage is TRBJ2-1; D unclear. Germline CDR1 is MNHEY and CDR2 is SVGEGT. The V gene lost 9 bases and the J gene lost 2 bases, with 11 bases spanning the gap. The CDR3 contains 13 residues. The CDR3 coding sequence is TGTGCCAGTTATTCTCGAGCCTACAATGAGCAGTTCTTC. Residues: CASYSRAYNEQFF.

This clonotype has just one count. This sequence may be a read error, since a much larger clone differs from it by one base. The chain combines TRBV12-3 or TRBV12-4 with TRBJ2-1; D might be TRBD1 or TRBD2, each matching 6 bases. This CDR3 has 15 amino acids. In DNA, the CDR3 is TGTGCCAACAGTGTCGATAGGGGGGTAGTAAATGAGCAGTTCTTC. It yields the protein CANSVDRGVVNEQFF.

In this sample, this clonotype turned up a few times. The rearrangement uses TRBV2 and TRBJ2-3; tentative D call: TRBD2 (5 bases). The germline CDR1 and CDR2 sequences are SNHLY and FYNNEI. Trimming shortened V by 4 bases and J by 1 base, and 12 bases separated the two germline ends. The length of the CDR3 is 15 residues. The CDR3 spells CASSVIGSGTDTQYF. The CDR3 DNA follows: TGTGCCAGCAGTGTTATTGGTAGCGGCACAGATACGCAGTATTTT.

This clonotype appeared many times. CDR3 DNA: TGTGCCAGCAGCCCCCCCGGGGGACAGGGTCCGGATACGCAGTATTTT. It is translated as CASSPPGGQGPDTQYF. V usage is TRBV12-3 or TRBV12-4 and J usage is TRBJ2-3; 9 bases agree with TRBD1. This CDR3 comprises 16 residues. With V trimmed by 6 bases and J by 6 bases, 13 bases remained unmatched.

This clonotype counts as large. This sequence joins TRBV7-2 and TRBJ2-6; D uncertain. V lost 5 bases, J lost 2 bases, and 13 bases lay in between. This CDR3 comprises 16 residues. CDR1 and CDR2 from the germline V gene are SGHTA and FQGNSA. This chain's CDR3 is CASSTGASTGANVLTF. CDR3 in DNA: TGTGCCAGCAGCACGGGCGCCTCCACTGGGGCCAACGTCCTGACTTTC.

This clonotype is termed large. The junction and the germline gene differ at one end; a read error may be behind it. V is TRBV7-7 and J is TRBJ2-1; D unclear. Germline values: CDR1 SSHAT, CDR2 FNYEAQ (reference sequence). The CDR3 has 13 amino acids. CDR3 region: CASSAAANPEQFF. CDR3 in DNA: TGTGCTAGCAGTGCCGCGGCGAACCCTGAGCAGTTCTTC.

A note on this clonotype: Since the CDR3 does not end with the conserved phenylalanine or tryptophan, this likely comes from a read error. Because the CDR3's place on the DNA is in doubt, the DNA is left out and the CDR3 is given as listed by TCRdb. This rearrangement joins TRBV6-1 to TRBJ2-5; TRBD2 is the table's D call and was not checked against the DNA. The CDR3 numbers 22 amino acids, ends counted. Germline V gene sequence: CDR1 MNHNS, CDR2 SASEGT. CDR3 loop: CASLPGPDDFTFPIQPLNEKQS.

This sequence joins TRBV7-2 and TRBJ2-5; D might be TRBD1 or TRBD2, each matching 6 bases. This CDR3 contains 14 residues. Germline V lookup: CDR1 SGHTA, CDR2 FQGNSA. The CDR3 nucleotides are TGTGCGGGCACCGGGGGCGGTAGCACAGAGACCCAGTACTTC. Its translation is CAGTGGGSTETQYF.

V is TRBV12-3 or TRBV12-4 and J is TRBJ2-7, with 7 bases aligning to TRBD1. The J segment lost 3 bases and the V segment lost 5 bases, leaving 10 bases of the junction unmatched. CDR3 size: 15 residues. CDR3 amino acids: CASSRGAGGYYEQYF. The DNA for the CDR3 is TGTGCCAGCAGTCGAGGGGCAGGGGGTTACTACGAGCAGTACTTC.